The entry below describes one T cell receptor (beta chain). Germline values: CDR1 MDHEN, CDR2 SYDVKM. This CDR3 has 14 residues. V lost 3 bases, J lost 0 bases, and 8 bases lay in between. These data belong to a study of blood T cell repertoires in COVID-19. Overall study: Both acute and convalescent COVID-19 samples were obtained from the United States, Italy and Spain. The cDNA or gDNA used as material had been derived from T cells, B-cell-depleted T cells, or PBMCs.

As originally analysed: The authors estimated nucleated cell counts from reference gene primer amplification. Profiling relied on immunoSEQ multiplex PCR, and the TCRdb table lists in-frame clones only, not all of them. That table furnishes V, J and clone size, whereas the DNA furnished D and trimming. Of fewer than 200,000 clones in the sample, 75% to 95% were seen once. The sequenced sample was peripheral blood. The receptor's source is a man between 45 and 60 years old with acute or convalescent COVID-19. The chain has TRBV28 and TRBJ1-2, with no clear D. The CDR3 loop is CASSFGFSNYGYTF. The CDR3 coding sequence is TGTGCCAGCAGTTTCGGGTTCTCTAACTATGGCTACACCTTC.